The clone carrying this TCR beta chain was seen repeatedly, ten times or more. The antigen remains unidentified. Between the trimmed V and J ends, which lost 6 bases and 5 bases, there was a span of 15 bases. Germline V lookup: CDR1 SGHTA, CDR2 FQGNSA. The CDR3 consists of 14 residues. This sample stems from a study of human T cells and chemical hapten exposure. For the study at large: Read at 6 days, the patch tests placed 0.01% DPC on the upper back. Study results and caveats: Because all patients had alopecia, their immune responses might differ from healthy ones.

For the library, individual cDNA molecules each received unique molecular identifiers. Via MiXCR, TCRdb re-called the RACE reads, giving one row per CDR3 protein. The sample consists of about 82,000 distinct CDR3 sequences, roughly 10% of them appearing once. Regarding time point: patch test 2, 6 weeks after DPC sensitization. Treatment indicated: therapeutic diphenylcyclopropenone sensitization with weekly scalp DPC. The rearrangement joins TRBV7-2 to TRBJ2-3, with D tentatively TRBD1 or TRBD2 (5 bases each). Sample: whole blood, taken in connection with sensitization to the hapten diphenylcyclopropenone (DPC). The TCR originated in a woman between 45 and 60 years old with alopecia areata. Some clones in this sample may be carry-over from other donors' samples. For the CDR3, the DNA is TGTGCCAGCAGAAATAGGGGTGGGGGAGATACGCAGTATTTT. Translating gives CASRNRGGGDTQYF. Variable domain in full (rest from reference TRBV7-2 and TRBJ2-3): GAGVSQSPSNKVTEKGKDVELRCDPISGHTALYWYRQSLGQGLEFLIYFQGNSAPDKSGLPSDRFSAERTGGSVSTLTIQRTQQEDSAVYLCASRNRGGGDTQYFGPGTRLTVL.